Listed below are T cell receptor beta chains from one sample, sequenced in a study of shared clonotypes between healthy human individuals. Measured with immunoSEQ multiplex PCR; TCRdb has only the in-frame clones, and not every one. The sample lists 2 million to 3 million clones; approximately 93% were seen once. The sample was naive CD4+ T cells from PBMCs. These receptors originate from a man between 18 and 29 years old in good health. Some clones in this sample may be carry-over from other donors' samples. The CDR3 runs from the conserved cysteine through the conserved F or W. D genes are given only for firm matches. The size entry is marked missing in some rows and otherwise reads once, few, many or a size class.

>-|TRBJ2-3|-|12|TRBV28
TGTGCCAGCAGCCCTATCACAGATACGCAGTATTTT
CASSPITDTQYF
>-|TRBJ2-1|-|14|TRBV21-1
TGTGCCAGCAGCCCGGCCGGGAGATACCCTGAGCAGTTCTTC
CASSPAGRYPEQFF
>-|TRBJ1-1|few|13|TRBV2
TGTGCCAGCAGTCTGACAGTGAACACTGAAGCTTTCTTT
CASSLTVNTEAFF
>-|TRBJ2-1|-|15|TRBV5-4
TGTGCCAGCAGCGTTGACGGGGCGGGTTACAATGAGCAGTTCTTC
CASSVDGAGYNEQFF
>-|TRBJ2-5|-|14|TRBV11-2
TGTGCCAGCAGCTTAGGGGGGGTGCAAGAGACCCAGTACTTC
CASSLGGVQETQYF
>-|TRBJ2-2|-|14|TRBV28
TGTGCCAGCGGTGGGCCAGGGTACCCCGGGGAGCTGTTTTTT
CASGGPGYPGELFF
>-|TRBJ2-1|-|11|TRBV29-1
TGCAGCGTTGAAGTCGGGTCTGGGGAGTTCTTC
CSVEVGSGEFF
>-|TRBJ2-6|-|18|TRBV23-1
TGCGCCAGGATCTCCGTGGGGGCGGCCCCCACCGGGGCCAACGTCCTGACTTTC
CARISVGAAPTGANVLTF
>-|TRBJ2-2|-|18|TRBV2
TGTGCCAGCAGTGAAGCCCGGTTGATCGCGTCGAACACCGGGGAGCTGTTTTTT
CASSEARLIASNTGELFF
>-|TRBJ2-3|-|15|TRBV2
TGTGCCAGCATCCCCCTTCACCCCGCGGCCGATACGCAGTATTTT
CASIPLHPAADTQYF
>TRBD1|TRBJ1-2|-|15|TRBV7-2
TGTGCCAGCAGCTTAGTAAAGGGGGCTCAGTATGGCTACACCTTC
CASSLVKGAQYGYTF
>TRBD1|TRBJ2-7|-|15|TRBV6-5
TGTGCCAGCAGTTACGCAGACAGGGGTACTTACGAGCAGTACTTC
CASSYADRGTYEQYF
>-|TRBJ1-2|once|12|TRBV5-5
TGTGCCAGCAGCACAGACAGCTATGGCTACACCTTC
CASSTDSYGYTF
>-|TRBJ2-3|-|13|TRBV29-1
TGCAGCGTTGATTGGGGGGCCCCAGATACGCAGTATTTT
CSVDWGAPDTQYF
>-|TRBJ1-5|few|13|TRBV18
TGTGCCAGCTCACCCGACAGCAATCAGCCCCAGCATTTT
CASSPDSNQPQHF
>TRBD2|TRBJ2-7|once|15|TRBV10-3
TGTGCCATCGAAGACAAGACCGCGGGAGGTTCCGAGCAGTACTTC
CAIEDKTAGGSEQYF
>-|TRBJ2-3|-|15|TRBV9
TGTGCCAGCAGCGCCGGGACTCGCCCTGATAATATGCAGTATTTT
CASSAGTRPDNMQYF
>-|TRBJ2-1|-|18|TRBV28
TGTGCCAGCAGTTTAATACCCCCTGGGCGGGACACCCAGGATGAGCAGTTCTTC
CASSLIPPGRDTQDEQFF
>-|TRBJ1-1|-|12|TRBV28
TGTGCCAGCAGTTTGCAGGGCGCTGAAGCTTTCTTT
CASSLQGAEAFF
>TRBD1|TRBJ2-2|-|16|TRBV4-1
TGCGCCAGCAGCCAATTCCGGGACAGGGTCACCGGGGAGCTGTTTTTT
CASSQFRDRVTGELFF
>-|TRBJ1-5|-|18|TRBV28
TGTGCCAGCAGCCCCATATTAGGTGCAAGGGATAGCAATCAGCCCCAGCATTTT
CASSPILGARDSNQPQHF
>TRBD1|TRBJ1-5|-|15|TRBV11-3
TGTGCCAGCAGCCCGGGACAGGGCAGCAATCAGCCCCAGCATTTT
CASSPGQGSNQPQHF
>-|TRBJ2-7|-|16|TRBV14
TGTGCCAGCAGCCTAGGGCGCGGGACGGCTTACTACGAGCAGTACTTC
CASSLGRGTAYYEQYF
>-|TRBJ1-3|-|15|TRBV19
TGTGCCAGTAGTATGGGGAGCCGCTCTGGAAACACCATATATTTT
CASSMGSRSGNTIYF
>-|TRBJ1-1|-|13|TRBV2
TGTGCCAGCAGTGACCAGGGGATTTCTGAAGCTTTCTTT
CASSDQGISEAFF
>-|TRBJ2-1|-|16|TRBV5-6
TGTGCCAGCAGCTGGGGCGGGGTCACCTACATGATTGAGCAGTTCTTC
CASSWGGVTYMIEQFF
>TRBD1|TRBJ2-3|-|15|TRBV7-3
TGTGCCAGCAGCTTAAGGTCCAGGGGGCTAGATACGCAGTATTTT
CASSLRSRGLDTQYF
>-|TRBJ1-3|once|15|TRBV5-1
TGCGCCAGCAGCTTTGACTGGGCCTCTGGAAACACCATATATTTT
CASSFDWASGNTIYF
>-|TRBJ1-5|-|16|TRBV27
TGTGCCAGCGCCATGCGGAGGGGGGAAGGCAATCAGCCCCAGCATTTT
CASAMRRGEGNQPQHF
>-|TRBJ2-7|-|13|TRBV5-1
TGCGCCAGCAGCCGAGGGGTCTCCTACGAGCAGTACTTC
CASSRGVSYEQYF
>-|TRBJ2-1|-|14|TRBV28
TGTGCCAGCAGTCCCGTGGACCTTTACAATGAGCAGTTCTTC
CASSPVDLYNEQFF
>-|TRBJ2-6|few|14|TRBV18
TGTGCCAGCTCACCCAGCTCTGGGGCCAACGTCCTGACTTTC
CASSPSSGANVLTF
>-|TRBJ2-1|-|13|TRBV6-1
TGTGCCAGCAATCGGGTCAGCTACAATGAGCAGTTCTTC
CASNRVSYNEQFF
>-|TRBJ1-2|-|12|TRBV19
TGTGCCAGTAGCGAGAGGGACGGTGGCTACACCTTC
CASSERDGGYTF
>-|TRBJ1-1|-|17|TRBV18
TGTGCCAGCTCACCTGGGTTGAGGGCCTCCCCGAACACTGAAGCTTTCTTT
CASSPGLRASPNTEAFF
>-|TRBJ2-7|-|13|TRBV30
TGTGCCTGGTCATTTGGGGGAGAGGGGGAGCAGTACTTC
CAWSFGGEGEQYF
>-|TRBJ2-1|-|14|TRBV28
TGTGCCAGCAGTTTAGGGGGTCACTACAATGAGCAGTTCTTC
CASSLGGHYNEQFF
>-|TRBJ2-5|-|15|TRBV6-5
TGTGCCAGCAGTTCCATAACAGAAAAACAAGAGACCCAGTACTTC
CASSSITEKQETQYF
>-|TRBJ1-1|-|15|TRBV27
TGTGCCAGCAGTTTATGGGTGGCAGGGGTCCTTGAAGCTTTCTTT
CASSLWVAGVLEAFF
>-|TRBJ2-3|-|14|TRBV29-1
TGCAGCGTTTGTGGGAGGTCTGGCACAGATACGCAGTATTTT
CSVCGRSGTDTQYF
>TRBD1|TRBJ1-2|-|15|TRBV6-1
TGTGCCAGCATGTGGGGCGACAGGGGGCGAGAAGGCTACACCTTC
CASMWGDRGREGYTF
>-|TRBJ2-5|-|15|TRBV23-1
TGCGCCAGCAGTCATCTTCGGGGTCGGTGGGAGACCCAGTACTTC
CASSHLRGRWETQYF